Listed below are T cell receptor beta chains from one sample, sequenced in a study of shared clonotypes between healthy human individuals. Assay used: immunoSEQ multiplex PCR; TCRdb lists only in-frame clones, some missing. Among approximately 2,000,000 clones listed, about 93% were seen once. Source material: naive CD8+ T cells from PBMCs. These receptor sequences come from a man between 18 and 29 years old in good health. Some clones in this sample may be carry-over from other donors' samples. Each CDR3 is given with its conserved first and last residue. A D gene is named only where the DNA matches it firmly. Size is stated for part of the rows, as once, few or many counts, or as a class when the clone is expanded.

J gene,V gene,clone size,D gene,CDR3 protein,CDR3 DNA
TRBJ2-7,TRBV9,.,.,CASRNQGLGEQYF,TGTGCCAGCAGGAATCAGGGATTGGGCGAGCAGTACTTC
TRBJ2-7,TRBV5-8,.,TRBD2,CASSLASGSLNEQYF,TGTGCCAGCAGCTTGGCCAGCGGGAGTCTCAACGAGCAGTACTTC
TRBJ2-7,TRBV5-1,.,.,CASSLDDSSFYEQYF,TGCGCCAGCAGCTTGGACGACTCGTCTTTCTACGAGCAGTACTTC
TRBJ2-1,TRBV30,.,TRBD2,CAPNTGLAGNEQFF,TGTGCCCCCAATACTGGGCTAGCGGGGAATGAGCAGTTCTTC
TRBJ1-1,TRBV5-1,.,.,CASSPWASGSLNTEAFF,TGCGCCAGCAGCCCGTGGGCCTCGGGCAGCCTGAACACTGAAGCTTTCTTT
TRBJ2-7,TRBV27,.,TRBD2,CASSLAGEDEQYF,TGTGCCAGCAGTTTAGCGGGAGAGGACGAGCAGTACTTC
TRBJ1-2,TRBV5-1,.,.,CASSLGADSSGYTF,TGCGCCAGCAGCTTGGGGGCCGACAGCTCTGGCTACACCTTC
TRBJ1-2,TRBV6-4,.,.,CASSDGGPNYGYTF,TGTGCCAGCAGTGACGGGGGACCAAACTATGGCTACACCTTC
TRBJ2-7,TRBV27,once,TRBD1,CASSPQGAVYEQYF,TGTGCCAGCAGCCCCCAGGGGGCCGTCTACGAGCAGTACTTC
TRBJ2-7,TRBV28,.,TRBD1,CASRAFGTAYEQYF,TGTGCCAGCAGGGCGTTCGGGACAGCTTACGAGCAGTACTTC
TRBJ2-1,TRBV9,.,.,CASSVEQGLYNEQFF,TGTGCCAGCAGCGTAGAACAGGGCCTATACAATGAGCAGTTCTTC
TRBJ1-2,TRBV12-5,.,.,CASGPVTPAGAKEDDYGYTF,TGTGCTAGTGGTCCCGTCACCCCCGCGGGGGCAAAGGAGGACGACTATGGCTACACCTTC
TRBJ2-1,TRBV28,.,.,CASSLRGLQPINEQFF,TGTGCCAGCAGTCTCCGGGGACTCCAGCCTATCAATGAGCAGTTCTTC
TRBJ2-7,TRBV18,.,TRBD2,CASSPSGSYEQYF,TGTGCCAGCTCGCCTAGCGGGAGTTACGAGCAGTACTTC
TRBJ1-2,TRBV7-2,.,.,CASSSRGGSYYGYTF,TGTGCCAGCAGCTCTAGGGGGGGCTCCTACTATGGCTACACCTTC
TRBJ2-7,TRBV27,.,.,CASSPPIFPGGWGEQYF,TGTGCCAGCAGTCCCCCTATTTTCCCGGGGGGCTGGGGGGAGCAGTACTTC
TRBJ2-1,TRBV6-5,.,TRBD2,CASKGLAVYNEQFF,TGTGCCAGCAAGGGACTAGCGGTTTACAATGAGCAGTTCTTC
TRBJ1-2,TRBV6-1,.,.,CATIRDGGYTF,TGTGCCACCATCCGGGATGGTGGCTACACCTTC
TRBJ1-2,TRBV7-6,.,.,CASSFGSHYGYTF,TGTGCCAGCAGCTTCGGGTCCCACTATGGCTACACCTTC
TRBJ1-1,TRBV25-1,.,.,CASSDHPRGSDTEAFF,TGTGCCAGCAGTGACCACCCCCGGGGTAGCGACACTGAAGCTTTCTTT
TRBJ2-1,TRBV7-8,.,TRBD2,CASSLTSGTSRYNEQFF,TGTGCCAGCAGCTTAACTAGCGGGACCTCAAGGTACAATGAGCAGTTCTTC
TRBJ1-2,TRBV18,.,.,CASSQSVFSGIEVGYTF,TGTGCCAGCTCACAGAGTGTTTTTTCGGGCATCGAGGTTGGCTACACCTTC
TRBJ2-7,TRBV9,once,.,CASSGRTGGGSEQYF,TGTGCCAGCAGCGGTAGGACTGGCGGAGGCAGCGAGCAGTACTTC
TRBJ1-1,TRBV9,.,TRBD1,CASPQGGKGTEAFF,TGTGCCAGCCCCCAGGGGGGTAAAGGCACTGAAGCTTTCTTT
TRBJ1-2,TRBV19,.,.,CASIDTGMNYGYTF,TGTGCCAGTATCGACACAGGGATGAACTATGGCTACACCTTC
TRBJ2-1,TRBV13,.,TRBD2,CASSTRTSGRGGNEQFF,TGTGCCAGCAGCACCCGGACTAGCGGGAGGGGGGGTAATGAGCAGTTCTTC
TRBJ2-2,TRBV5-1,once,.,CASSRSGTPVNTGELFF,TGCGCCAGCAGTCGGTCCGGGACACCAGTGAACACCGGGGAGCTGTTTTTT
TRBJ2-3,TRBV4-2,.,.,CASSQPGSTDTQYF,TGTGCCAGCAGCCAACCCGGGAGCACAGATACGCAGTATTTT
TRBJ2-3,TRBV28,.,TRBD2,CASSKRGLADTDTQYF,TGTGCCAGCAGTAAGCGGGGACTAGCGGACACAGATACGCAGTATTTT
TRBJ2-1,TRBV27,.,TRBD1,CASRLTGTGNNEQFF,TGTGCCAGCAGATTGACCGGGACAGGCAACAATGAGCAGTTCTTC
TRBJ1-1,TRBV27,.,.,CASSLYGGSSTEAFF,TGTGCCAGCAGTTTATATGGGGGGAGTTCGACTGAAGCTTTCTTT
TRBJ2-7,TRBV9,.,TRBD1,CASSRDRDHIYEQYF,TGTGCCAGCAGCCGAGACAGGGATCATATTTACGAGCAGTACTTC
TRBJ1-2,TRBV7-9,once,.,CASSLGRGIYGYTF,TGTGCCAGCAGCTTGGGAAGGGGGATCTATGGCTACACCTTC
TRBJ2-1,TRBV6-1,.,.,CASRWVKRDNEQFF,TGTGCCAGCAGGTGGGTTAAGCGGGACAATGAGCAGTTCTTC
TRBJ2-7,TRBV9,once,.,CASSVGADPSYEQYF,TGTGCCAGCAGCGTAGGGGCCGACCCCTCCTACGAGCAGTACTTC
TRBJ2-7,TRBV28,.,.,CASRPGRSYEQYF,TGTGCCAGTCGACCGGGACGGAGCTACGAGCAGTACTTC
TRBJ2-1,TRBV6-5,.,.,CASYERQSSYNEQFF,TGTGCCAGCTACGAACGGCAAAGCTCCTACAATGAGCAGTTCTTC
TRBJ1-5,TRBV19,.,TRBD1,CASSLPTGLNQPQHF,TGTGCCAGTAGTCTACCGACAGGGCTCAATCAGCCCCAGCATTTT
TRBJ2-7,TRBV28,.,.,CASSNTGYTTYEQYF,TGTGCCAGTTCCAACACAGGGTACACTACCTACGAGCAGTACTTC
TRBJ2-2,TRBV6-5,once,.,CASSPGTSNTGELFF,TGTGCCAGCAGCCCCGGGACATCGAACACCGGGGAGCTGTTTTTT
TRBJ2-7,TRBV4-3,.,.,CASSQDRWGLSYEQYF,TGCGCCAGCAGCCAAGACCGTTGGGGGTTATCCTACGAGCAGTACTTC
TRBJ1-2,TRBV27,once,TRBD1,CASSHTPGTGGWYGYTF,TGTGCCAGCAGTCATACCCCCGGGACAGGGGGCTGGTATGGCTACACCTTC
TRBJ1-3,TRBV28,.,.,CASTLYTRSGNTIYF,TGTGCCAGCACTCTATATACCCGCTCTGGAAACACCATATATTTT
TRBJ2-7,TRBV18,.,TRBD1,CASRTASGQGYEQYF,TGTGCCAGCCGCACGGCCTCGGGACAGGGGTACGAACAGTACTTC
TRBJ2-5,TRBV10-2,.,.,CAIGGRQQETQYF,TGCGCCATCGGCGGTCGGCAGCAAGAGACCCAGTACTTC
TRBJ1-2,TRBV14,.,.,CASSQGRGFYGYTF,TGTGCCAGCAGCCAAGGTCGGGGGTTCTATGGCTACACCTTC
TRBJ1-5,TRBV10-3,.,.,CAISESHPGYLTAPAQHF,TGTGCCATCAGTGAGTCACACCCCGGCTATCTGACGGCCCCAGCCCAGCATTTT
TRBJ2-7,TRBV4-1,once,TRBD2,CASSLFVLPGRLYEQYF,TGCGCCAGCAGCTTGTTCGTACTCCCCGGGAGGTTGTACGAGCAGTACTTC
TRBJ1-5,TRBV9,few,.,CASSVVPNQPQHF,TGTGCCAGCAGCGTAGTACCGAATCAGCCCCAGCATTTT
TRBJ1-2,TRBV9,.,.,CASSSGGRLYGYTF,TGTGCCAGCAGCTCCGGCGGCCGGCTCTATGGCTACACCTTC
TRBJ2-2,TRBV28,.,.,CASTVSNTGELFF,TGTGCCAGCACCGTATCGAACACCGGGGAGCTGTTTTTT
TRBJ2-7,TRBV29-1,.,.,CSARETGYEQYF,TGCAGCGCAAGGGAGACGGGCTACGAGCAGTACTTC
TRBJ2-2,TRBV2,once,TRBD2,CASSVLAGDPDTGELFF,TGTGCCAGCAGTGTGCTAGCGGGAGATCCCGACACCGGGGAGCTGTTTTTT
TRBJ1-1,TRBV27,.,.,CASRGLAPEAFF,TGTGCCAGCAGGGGCCTGGCCCCTGAAGCTTTCTTT
TRBJ1-5,TRBV28,.,.,CASTPDGRVQPQHF,TGTGCCAGCACCCCCGATGGCAGGGTTCAGCCCCAGCATTTT
TRBJ2-1,TRBV23-1,.,.,CASSQTAYLSGNEQFF,TGCGCCAGCAGTCAAACCGCCTACCTTAGTGGCAATGAGCAGTTCTTC
TRBJ1-1,TRBV7-8,.,.,CATQNRPNTEAFF,TGTGCCACACAAAACAGGCCGAACACTGAAGCTTTCTTT
TRBJ1-1,TRBV6-1,.,.,CASSSSLNTEAFF,TGTGCCAGCAGTTCGAGCTTGAACACTGAAGCTTTCTTT
TRBJ2-7,TRBV4-1,.,TRBD1,CASSRPRDRASGEQYF,TGCGCCAGCAGCCGACCCCGGGACAGGGCCTCCGGGGAGCAGTACTTC
TRBJ1-2,TRBV9,once,.,CASSIHQGQIYGYTF,TGTGCCAGCAGCATTCACCAAGGACAGATTTATGGCTACACCTTC